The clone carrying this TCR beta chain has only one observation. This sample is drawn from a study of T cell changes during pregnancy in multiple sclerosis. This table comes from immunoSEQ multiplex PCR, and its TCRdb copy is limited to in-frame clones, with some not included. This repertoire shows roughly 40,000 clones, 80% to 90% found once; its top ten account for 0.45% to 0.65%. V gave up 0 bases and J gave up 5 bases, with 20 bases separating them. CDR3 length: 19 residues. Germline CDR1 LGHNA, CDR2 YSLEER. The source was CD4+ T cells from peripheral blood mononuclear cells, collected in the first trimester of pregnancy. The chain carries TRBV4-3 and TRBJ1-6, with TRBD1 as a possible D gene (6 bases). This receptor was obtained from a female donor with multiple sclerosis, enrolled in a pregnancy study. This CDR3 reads CASSQDPLFLTGHNSPLHF. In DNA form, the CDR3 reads TGCGCCAGCAGCCAAGATCCGTTGTTCCTGACAGGCCATAATTCACCCCTCCACTTT.